The 20 T cell receptor beta chains listed next were all sequenced from one sample in a study of shared clonotypes between healthy human individuals. The assay was immunoSEQ multiplex PCR, and TCRdb's table has in-frame clones only and misses some. The profile covers 2 million to 2.5 million clones, with about 94% appearing a single time and around 0.13% taken by the ten largest. Material for sequencing was naive CD4+ T cells sorted from blood. The subset was: CD45RA+ positively selected. The receptors derive from a man younger than 35 in good health.

The chain has TRBV5-4 and TRBJ2-5; TRBD2 aligns across 13 bases. CDR1 is SGHNT, CDR2 YYREEE, per germline (reference sequence). V shed 4 bases and J 5 bases; nucleotides not matched to a gene: 11. The CDR3 is made up of 17 amino acids. CDR3 bases: TGTGCCAGCAGCCCCGGGACTAGCGGGACCAGATCGGAGACCCAGTACTTC. Residues: CASSPGTSGTRSETQYF.

V usage is TRBV29-1 and J usage is TRBJ2-7, with 16 bases identical to TRBD2. CDR1 and CDR2 from the germline V gene are SQVTM and ANQGSEA. Trimming removed 7 bases from V and 0 bases from J; junction bases left unmatched: 9. The CDR3 contains 17 residues. The CDR3 nucleotides are TGCAGCGCGAAAGGGGGACTAGCGGGAGGGCCCTCCTACGAGCAGTACTTC. Translation: CSAKGGLAGGPSYEQYF.

As DNA, the CDR3 is TGTGCCAGCGCCAACGGGGTTGAGACCCAGTACTTC. Translating gives CASANGVETQYF. The chain recombines TRBV5-6 with TRBJ2-5, with D possibly matching TRBD2 (5 bases). This CDR3 is 12 amino acids long. With 7 bases removed from V and 5 bases from J, the gap between germline ends came to 12 bases. CDR1 SGHDT and CDR2 YYEEEE come from the germline V gene.

The chain links TRBV27 to TRBJ2-1; weak D call: TRBD2 (5 bases). V was trimmed by 5 bases and J by 7 bases, leaving 15 bases between them. The CDR3 runs 14 residues. Germline V lookup: CDR1 MNHEY, CDR2 SMNVEV (reference sequence). Here the CDR3 DNA reads TGTGCCAGCAGTCCACAAGGCCCGGGGAATGAGCAGTTCTTC. This codes for CASSPQGPGNEQFF.

Details on this clone: Other DNA sequences from this sample encode an identical CDR3 as well. The chain uses TRBV5-4 and TRBJ1-6; 7 nucleotides line up with TRBD1. The junction had 3 bases not matched to a gene; V was cut back by 0 bases and J by 6 bases. There are 15 residues in the CDR3. The germline V gene encodes CDR1 SGHNT and CDR2 YYREEE (reference sequence). The CDR3 coding sequence is TGTGCCAGCAGCTTGGTGGGGACAGTTAATTCACCCCTCCACTTT. Its translation: CASSLVGTVNSPLHF.

The chain links TRBV5-1 to TRBJ1-2; 8 bases fit TRBD1. Per the germline V gene, CDR1 is SGHRS and CDR2 is YFSETQ. CDR3 size: 20 residues. With V trimmed by 2 bases and J by 4 bases, 22 bases remained unmatched. The CDR3 region has the DNA TGCGCCAGCAGCTTATCGGCCCTGATATGGACAGGGACCCCGGCCTATGGCTACACCTTC. Encoded protein: CASSLSALIWTGTPAYGYTF. Drawing the rest from reference TRBV5-1 and TRBJ1-2, the complete variable domain is KAGVTQTPRYLIKTRGQQVTLSCSPISGHRSVSWYQQTPGQGLQFLFEYFSETQRNKGNFPGRFSGRQFSNSRSEMNVSTLELGDSALYLCASSLSALIWTGTPAYGYTFGSGTRLTVV.

The J gene is TRBJ2-7, the V gene TRBV28; TRBD1 matches 9 bases. The V gene's germline CDR1 is MDHEN and CDR2 SYDVKM. V was pared by 4 bases and J by 3 bases, with 13 bases of the junction left unmatched. The CDR3 runs 17 residues. The CDR3, as DNA: TGTGCCAGCAGTTCACCCGGGGACAGGGATGGGGGCTACGAGCAGTACTTC. Translated, it gives CASSSPGDRDGGYEQYF.

The rearrangement links TRBV19 to TRBJ2-3; 9 bases match TRBD2. The germline V gene has CDR1 LNHDA and CDR2 SQIVND (reference sequence). J lost 0 bases, V lost 3 bases, and 4 bases had no gene match. The CDR3 runs to 16 residues. CDR3 residues: CASSMSGTSSTDTQYF. The DNA of the CDR3 is TGTGCCAGTAGTATGAGTGGGACTAGCAGCACAGATACGCAGTATTTT.

This chain connects TRBV5-1 to TRBJ2-3; D uncertain. Germline values: CDR1 SGHRS, CDR2 YFSETQ. V dropped 3 bases and J dropped 6 bases, with 17 bases sitting between them. The CDR3 has 15 residues. CDR3 sequence reads: CASSSPKIVGDTQYF. DNA for the CDR3: TGCGCCAGCAGCTCCCCGAAAATAGTGGGGGATACGCAGTATTTT.

The chain couples TRBV10-3 to TRBJ2-3; D is unclear. The V end was cut by 7 bases, the J end by 4 bases, with 6 bases between. CDR1 ENHRY and CDR2 SYGVKD come from the germline V gene. The CDR3 has 11 amino acids. CDR3 coding DNA: TGTGCCATCACCGTATCAGATACGCAGTATTTT. Translating gives CAITVSDTQYF.

As to this clone: Other DNA sequences in the sample encode the same CDR3. The chain has TRBV9 and TRBJ1-5; a possible D gene is TRBD1 (6 bases). Germline V CDR1 and CDR2: SGDLS, YYNGEE. Trimming took off 0 bases at V and 7 bases at J, with 8 bases between the two ends. CDR3 length equals 13 residues. In DNA form, the CDR3 reads TGTGCCAGCAGCGTAGAAGGGGGACAGCCCCAGCATTTT. It is translated as CASSVEGGQPQHF.

This clone has just a few counts. The genes are TRBV7-2 and TRBJ2-3; 9 bases fit TRBD2. This CDR3 has 14 amino acids. V dropped 4 bases and J dropped 5; count of bases not matched to a gene: 4. Germline loops: CDR1 SGHTA, CDR2 FQGNSA. The CDR3 coding sequence is TGTGCCAGCAGCTCCAAGCGGGGGGAAGATACGCAGTATTTT. Amino acid sequence: CASSSKRGEDTQYF.

The CDR3 DNA reads as TGTGCCAGCAGCCCGGACAGTAACACCGGGGAGCTGTTTTTT. Translating gives CASSPDSNTGELFF. J is TRBJ2-2 and V is TRBV7-3; a possible D gene is TRBD1 (6 bases). This CDR3 has 14 residues. V lost 5 bases, J lost 2 bases, and 9 bases lay in between. The germline gives CDR1 SGHTA, CDR2 FQGTGA.

V usage is TRBV5-1 and J usage is TRBJ2-7; 10 nucleotides line up with TRBD2. The CDR3 sequence is 15 residues long. The V segment lost 5 bases and the J segment 0 bases; nucleotides outside the gene matches: 5. Per the germline V gene, CDR1 is SGHRS and CDR2 is YFSETQ. CDR3 region: CASRPSGGSSYEQYF. In nucleotides, the CDR3 is TGCGCCAGCAGACCTAGCGGGGGAAGCTCCTACGAGCAGTACTTC.

V usage is TRBV6-1 and J usage is TRBJ2-7; either TRBD1 or TRBD2 may supply D (5 bases each). The germline V and J ends were trimmed by 6 bases and 0 bases, with 12 bases remaining between them. Germline V gives CDR1 MNHNS, CDR2 SASEGT. The length of the CDR3 is 14 residues. CDR3 loop: CASRLEGRSYEQYF. The DNA for the CDR3 is TGTGCCAGCAGGTTAGAGGGGCGCTCCTACGAGCAGTACTTC.

This chain joins TRBV6-5 and TRBJ2-1; tentative D call: TRBD1 (7 bases). The CDR3 length is 15 residues. Germline CDR1 is MNHEY and CDR2 is SVGAGI. The germline V and J ends were trimmed by 7 bases and 1 base, with 14 bases remaining between them. CDR3 region: CASTGDRRSYNEQFF. As DNA, the CDR3 is TGTGCCAGCACGGGGGACAGACGATCCTACAATGAGCAGTTCTTC.

This chain joins TRBV7-9 and TRBJ1-1; D gene unclear. Trimming pared 5 bases from V and 0 bases from J, leaving 10 bases between. This CDR3 comprises 14 residues. The germline V gene has CDR1 SEHNR and CDR2 FQNEAQ (reference sequence). The CDR3 loop is CASSVAALNTEAFF. Written as DNA, the CDR3 is TGTGCCAGCAGCGTCGCAGCCCTGAACACTGAAGCTTTCTTT. Supplemented by reference TRBV7-9 and TRBJ1-1, the full variable domain reads DTGVSQNPRHKITKRGQNVTFRCDPISEHNRLYWYRQTLGQGPEFLTYFQNEAQLEKSRLLSDRFSAERPKGSFSTLEIQRTEQGDSAMYLCASSVAALNTEAFFGQGTRLTVV.

Details on this clone: The sample has other DNA sequences that encode this CDR3 too. The rearrangement joins TRBV2 to TRBJ2-1, with D maybe TRBD2 (5 bases). Trimming stripped 6 bases from V and 3 bases from J, with 6 bases between. This CDR3 is built from 12 residues. CDR1 SNHLY and CDR2 FYNNEI come from the germline V gene. The CDR3 DNA follows: TGTGCCAGCAGACGGGACTACAATGAGCAGTTCTTC. This translates into CASRRDYNEQFF.

The chain employs TRBV4-2 and TRBJ2-1, with D tentatively TRBD1 (6 bases). Deletions cut 3 bases from V and 8 bases from J, with 14 bases between. The CDR3 length is 14 residues. Germline assignment: CDR1 LGHNA and CDR2 YNFKEQ. CDR3 amino acids: CASSQGALSDEQFF. CDR3 coding DNA: TGTGCCAGCAGCCAGGGGGCCCTGTCGGATGAGCAGTTCTTC.

The V and J genes are TRBV7-9 and TRBJ2-7; D gene uncertain. Between the trimmed V and J ends, which lost 5 bases and 1 base, there was a span of 6 bases. CDR1 is SEHNR and CDR2 is FQNEAQ in the germline V gene (reference sequence). This CDR3 is built from 12 residues. CDR3 region: CASSLKSYEQYF. CDR3 nucleotide sequence: TGTGCCAGCAGCCTCAAGTCCTACGAGCAGTACTTC.